Following are 10 T cell receptor beta chains from one sample sequenced in a study of cytomegalovirus exposure and HLA in healthy donors. Data came from immunoSEQ multiplex PCR; TCRdb stores just in-frame clones and leaves some out. Among around 99,000 clones listed, 85% to 90% were seen once. Sample: PBMCs. These receptors were collected from a woman younger than 35 in good health and CMV-seronegative.

The CDR3 reads CASSLGQGTEAFF. CDR3 DNA: TGTGCCAGCAGCTTAGGACAGGGCACTGAAGCTTTCTTT. This sequence joins TRBV7-6 and TRBJ1-1; TRBD1 matches at 7 bases. The germline CDR1 and CDR2 sequences are SGHVS and FNYEAQ. Trimming at V came to 1 base and at J to 4 bases, leaving 0 bases not matched to a gene. The CDR3 runs 13 residues.

The chain joins TRBV7-3 to TRBJ1-2, with D tentatively TRBD1 (6 bases). Germline CDR1 SGHTA, CDR2 FQGTGA. The CDR3 spans 14 residues. Trimming removed 0 bases at V and 6 bases at J, with 11 bases between. The CDR3 DNA sequence: TGTGCCAGCAGCTTAACGTCCGGGACACATGGCTACACCTTC. It translates to CASSLTSGTHGYTF.

The chain uses TRBV11-1 and TRBJ2-7; 13 bases are shared with TRBD2. Germline-derived CDR1 and CDR2 are SGHAT and FQDESV (reference sequence). With 4 bases clipped from V and 3 bases from J, the junction kept 0 bases outside the gene matches. This CDR3 contains 14 residues. CDR3 residues: CASSWTSGSYEQYF. As DNA, the CDR3 is TGTGCCAGCAGCTGGACTAGCGGGAGCTACGAGCAGTACTTC.

V and J are TRBV9 and TRBJ2-7; possible D gene TRBD2, 5 bases. Per the germline V gene, CDR1 is SGDLS and CDR2 is YYNGEE. Trimming cost V 0 bases and J 5 bases, with 12 bases left between them. The CDR3 totals 14 residues. This CDR3 reads CASSVGEGSNEQYF. In nucleotides, the CDR3 is TGTGCCAGCAGCGTAGGAGAAGGGAGCAACGAGCAGTACTTC.

CDR3 coding DNA: TGTGCCAGCAGTTTGTATACCGGCGAGCAGTACTTC. It is translated as CASSLYTGEQYF. This chain connects TRBV6-5 to TRBJ2-7; D is unresolved. Germline V lookup: CDR1 MNHEY, CDR2 SVGAGI. This CDR3 is 12 amino acids long. V dropped 4 bases and J dropped 6 bases, with 10 bases sitting between them.

This chain links TRBV11-2 with TRBJ2-7, with 8 bases identical to TRBD2. Germline lookup yields CDR1 SGHAT and CDR2 FQNNGV. The V and J ends lost 5 bases and 0 bases, in that order; junction bases with no gene match: 9. This CDR3 spans 16 amino acids. The DNA of the CDR3 is TGTGCCAGCAGCCAAATAGCGGGGAAAAGCTCCTACGAGCAGTACTTC. It translates to CASSQIAGKSSYEQYF.

This clone was seen just once. V is TRBV9 and J is TRBJ1-1; unclear D gene. CDR1 is SGDLS and CDR2 is YYNGEE in the germline V gene. V lost 3 bases and J 1 base, leaving 7 bases between the germline ends. The length of the CDR3 is 13 residues. DNA for the CDR3: TGTGCCAGCAGCGCTGGCCCGAACACTGAAGCTTTCTTT. Translation gives CASSAGPNTEAFF.

This chain uses TRBV6-5 with TRBJ1-2; 8 bases are shared with TRBD1. Germline values: CDR1 MNHEY, CDR2 SVGAGI. This CDR3 comprises 13 residues. V was pared by 6 bases and J by 7 bases, with 7 bases of the junction left unmatched. This CDR3 is CASRDREHSGYTF. In DNA form, the CDR3 reads TGTGCCAGCAGGGACAGGGAACATAGTGGCTACACCTTC.

CDR3 sequence reads: CASSPPLAGADTQYF. DNA for the CDR3: TGTGCCAGCTCACCACCGCTTGCCGGGGCAGATACGCAGTATTTT. J is TRBJ2-3 and V is TRBV18, with D maybe TRBD2 (5 bases). Germline CDR1 reads KGHSH; CDR2 reads LQKENI. The ends were cut back, 0 bases at V and 4 bases at J, with 11 bases in the middle. The CDR3 totals 15 residues.

This clone was detected once. The chain links TRBV4-3 to TRBJ2-1, with a possible D match to TRBD1 (5 bases). Germline CDR1 LGHNA, CDR2 YSLEER. The CDR3 runs 14 residues. The V end lost 4 bases, the J end lost 8 bases, and 15 bases lay between the germline ends. CDR3 loop: CASSLITGSDEQFF. In nucleotides, the CDR3 is TGCGCCAGCAGCCTGATCACAGGTTCGGATGAGCAGTTCTTC.